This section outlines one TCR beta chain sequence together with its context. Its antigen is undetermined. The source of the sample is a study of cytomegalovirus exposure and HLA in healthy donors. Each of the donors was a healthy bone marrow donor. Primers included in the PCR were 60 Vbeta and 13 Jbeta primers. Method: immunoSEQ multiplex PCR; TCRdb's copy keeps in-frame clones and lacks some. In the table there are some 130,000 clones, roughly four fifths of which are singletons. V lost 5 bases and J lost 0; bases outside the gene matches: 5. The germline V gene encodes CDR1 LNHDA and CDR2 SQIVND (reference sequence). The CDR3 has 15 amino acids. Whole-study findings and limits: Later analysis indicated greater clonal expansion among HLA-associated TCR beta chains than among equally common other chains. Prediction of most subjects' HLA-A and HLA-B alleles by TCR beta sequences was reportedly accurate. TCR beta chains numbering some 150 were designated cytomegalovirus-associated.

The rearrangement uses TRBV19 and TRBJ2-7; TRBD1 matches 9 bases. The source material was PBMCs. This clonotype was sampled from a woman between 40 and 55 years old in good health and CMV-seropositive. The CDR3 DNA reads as TGTGCCAGTAGTTCCGGGACAGGGTACTCCTACGAGCAGTACTTC. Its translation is CASSSGTGYSYEQYF.